The 21 T cell receptor beta chains below were found in one sample sequenced in a study of beta chain features in type 1 diabetes. Study-wide points: Patients with Type 1 diabetes showed moderately but significantly shorter TCRB CDR3s in all four CD4+ subsets.

Their antigen targets remain unknown. Sequencing targeted expressed TCRB transcripts, as all isolated RNA had been reverse transcribed. Repertoires were generated with immunoSEQ multiplex PCR, while TCRdb's copy carries only in-frame clones and drops some. Among almost 350,000 clones, around 9.3% were seen once, and the ten largest hold roughly 0.99%. The source material was central memory CD4+ T cells from blood. These TCRs come from a man younger than 45 with type 1 diabetes.

The chain recombines TRBV6-5 with TRBJ1-2; D gene unclear. Germline assignment: CDR1 MNHEY and CDR2 SVGAGI. Trimming took off 7 bases at V and 1 base at J, with 16 bases between the two ends. CDR3 length equals 15 residues. The CDR3 region has the DNA TGTGCCAGCAATTCCCCCCGAGACGGTAACTATGGCTACACCTTC. Protein product: CASNSPRDGNYGYTF.

This chain uses TRBV7-6 with TRBJ2-2, with D possibly matching TRBD1 (6 bases). The CDR3 runs to 14 residues. The V gene lost 5 bases and the J gene lost 1 base, with 8 bases spanning the gap. The germline V gene has CDR1 SGHVS and CDR2 FNYEAQ. The CDR3 loop is CASSLTGNTGELFF. The CDR3 nucleotides read TGTGCCAGCAGCCTGACAGGGAACACCGGGGAGCTGTTTTTT.

This clone was seen many times. The genes are TRBV9 and TRBJ1-1; D ambiguous. CDR1 SGDLS and CDR2 YYNGEE come from the germline V gene. The germline V and J ends were trimmed by 4 bases and 1 base, with 14 bases remaining between them. CDR3 length: 15 residues. This chain's CDR3 is CASSPGSETNTEAFF. For the CDR3, the DNA is TGTGCCAGCAGCCCCGGGAGTGAAACGAACACTGAAGCTTTCTTT.

This clone was observed a few times. This chain connects TRBV21-1 to TRBJ2-7; the table's D call of TRBD1 was not tested on the DNA. TRBV21-1 corresponds to a pseudogene. The CDR3 contains 15 residues. This CDR3 is CASSNRQGGRYEQYF. CDR3 sequence (DNA): TGTGCCAGCAGCAATAGACAGGGTGGGCGATACGAGCAGTACTTC.

This clone was recorded at least ten times. This chain joins TRBV23-1 and TRBJ1-2; D call uncertain. TRBV23-1 is an open reading frame whose function is uncertain. CDR3 length: 16 residues. The V and J ends lost 4 bases and 3 bases respectively, with 18 bases between them. The CDR3 loop reads CASSRRWEDGHYGYTF. DNA of the CDR3: TGCGCCAGCAGTCGCCGGTGGGAGGATGGGCACTATGGCTACACCTTC.

The chain combines TRBV10-3 with TRBJ1-1; 8 bases agree with TRBD1. The V gene end was trimmed by 10 bases and the J gene end by 5 bases; junction bases not matched to a gene: 9. CDR1 ENHRY and CDR2 SYGVKD come from the germline V gene. The CDR3 is 13 residues long. The CDR3 sequence: CATRQGSETEAFF. Here the CDR3 DNA reads TGTGCCACGAGACAGGGGAGTGAGACTGAAGCTTTCTTT.

This clone was found many times. This rearrangement joins TRBV4-3 to TRBJ1-3; D is uncertain. The germline V and J ends were trimmed by 0 bases and 0 bases, with 12 bases remaining between them. CDR1 and CDR2 (germline): LGHNA, YSLEER. The CDR3 spans 17 residues. CDR3 in amino acids: CASSQEGVLFSGNTIYF. The CDR3, as DNA: TGCGCCAGCAGCCAAGAGGGAGTGTTGTTCTCTGGAAACACCATATATTTT.

In its sample, this clone was seen a few times. The V gene is TRBV30, the J gene TRBJ1-3, with D perhaps TRBD1 (5 bases). CDR1 is GTSNPN, CDR2 SVGIG, per germline (reference sequence). CDR3 size: 15 residues. Trimming shortened V by 1 base and J by 0 bases, and 10 bases separated the two germline ends. The CDR3 coding sequence is TGTGCCTGGAGTGGGGGGTTTACCTCTGGAAACACCATATATTTT. This translates into CAWSGGFTSGNTIYF.

This clone has ten or more counts. CDR3 sequence (DNA): TGTGCCAGCAGCCCGACACGGGGCTCTGGAAACACCATATATTTT. Its translation is CASSPTRGSGNTIYF. The chain combines TRBV7-9 with TRBJ1-3; no definite D call. V shed 5 bases and J shed 0 bases, with 11 bases lying between them. CDR3 length equals 15 residues. Germline V gene lookup returns CDR1 SEHNR and CDR2 FQNEAQ (reference sequence). Together with reference TRBV7-9 and TRBJ1-3, the CDR3 gives the full variable domain: DTGVSQNPRHKITKRGQNVTFRCDPISEHNRLYWYRQTLGQGPEFLTYFQNEAQLEKSRLLSDRFSAERPKGSFSTLEIQRTEQGDSAMYLCASSPTRGSGNTIYFGEGSWLTVV.

This clone turned up a few times. CDR3 DNA sequence: TGTGCCAGCAGCTTAGTTTTCACAGATACGCAGTATTTT. Its protein is CASSLVFTDTQYF. The gene calls are TRBV7-6 and TRBJ2-3; D call uncertain. The CDR3 sequence is 13 residues long. Trimming took 1 base from V and 2 from J, leaving 4 bases between them. Per the germline V gene, CDR1 is SGHVS and CDR2 is FNYEAQ.

This clone showed up just a few times. The chain combines TRBV5-1 with TRBJ2-3, with TRBD2 identical over 10 bases. V was clipped by 0 bases and J by 5 bases; unmatched bases: 9. Germline lookup yields CDR1 SGHRS and CDR2 YFSETQ. The CDR3 runs 17 residues. The chain's CDR3 is CASSLAPAGGPEDTQYF. The CDR3 DNA reads as TGCGCCAGCAGCTTGGCCCCAGCGGGGGGGCCTGAAGATACGCAGTATTTT. Full variable domain (outside the CDR3, taken from reference TRBV5-1 and TRBJ2-3): KAGVTQTPRYLIKTRGQQVTLSCSPISGHRSVSWYQQTPGQGLQFLFEYFSETQRNKGNFPGRFSGRQFSNSRSEMNVSTLELGDSALYLCASSLAPAGGPEDTQYFGPGTRLTVL.

The chain combines TRBV5-4 with TRBJ2-5, with 12 positions matching TRBD2. The CDR3 spans 18 residues. V shed 4 bases, J shed 4 bases, and the junction held 14 bases outside the gene matches. Germline V gene sequence: CDR1 SGHNT, CDR2 YYREEE (reference sequence). CDR3 DNA sequence: TGTGCCAGCAGCCGCGCGTCTAGCGGGGGGGGTCGGGGAGAGACCCAGTACTTC. Translation gives CASSRASSGGGRGETQYF.

The sample holds a few counts of this clone. V gene TRBV6-5 combines with J gene TRBJ2-5; D tentatively fits TRBD1 or TRBD2 (5 bases each). Germline CDR1 reads MNHEY; CDR2 reads SVGAGI. V was cut by 6 bases and J by 11 bases, with 19 bases left in between. The CDR3 length is 13 residues. The CDR3 region has the DNA TGTGCCAGCAGACGGGACCTCACCTGGGAGCAGTACTTC. It yields the protein CASRRDLTWEQYF.

This clone has a handful of counts. The CDR3 nucleotides read TGTGCCAGCAGCTTAAGTGCTCCAACTACTGAAGCTTTCTTT. The encoded protein is CASSLSAPTTEAFF. J is TRBJ1-1 and V is TRBV11-2; no firm D call. Between the trimmed V and J ends, which lost 2 bases and 5 bases, there was a span of 12 bases. This CDR3 contains 14 residues. Germline V CDR1 and CDR2: SGHAT, FQNNGV.

The genes are TRBV11-2 and TRBJ2-3; D perhaps matches TRBD2 (7 bases). Germline V gene lookup returns CDR1 SGHAT and CDR2 FQNNGV. The CDR3 consists of 16 residues. Trimming removed 4 bases from V and 0 bases from J, with 14 bases in between. CDR3 protein: CASSWGRGTSTDTQYF. CDR3 sequence (DNA): TGTGCCAGCAGCTGGGGGAGGGGGACTAGCACAGATACGCAGTATTTT.

This clone was counted between two and nine times. V gene TRBV7-9 combines with J gene TRBJ2-2, with D tentatively TRBD1 (6 bases). The CDR3 is made up of 14 amino acids. CDR1 and CDR2 from the germline V gene are SEHNR and FQNEAQ (reference sequence). Trimming took 5 bases from V and 2 from J, leaving 9 bases between them. The CDR3 sequence is CASSPQGNTGELFF. CDR3 sequence (DNA): TGTGCCAGCAGCCCACAGGGTAACACCGGGGAGCTGTTTTTT.

This chain joins TRBV25-1 and TRBJ2-3; D not certain. Germline values: CDR1 MGHDK, CDR2 SYGVNS. The CDR3 contains 15 residues. Trimming pared 2 bases from V and 2 bases from J, leaving 11 bases between. Here the CDR3 DNA reads TGTGCCAGCAGTGAAGCGACATCCGCCACAGATACGCAGTATTTT. Amino acids: CASSEATSATDTQYF.

This clone showed up just a few times. This chain connects TRBV5-1 to TRBJ2-1, with D possibly matching TRBD1 (6 bases). The V gene lost 4 bases and the J gene lost 1 base, with 9 bases spanning the gap. This CDR3 has 14 residues. From germline, CDR1 is SGHRS and CDR2 YFSETQ. As DNA, the CDR3 is TGCGCCAGCAGCAGCCAGGGGTCCTACAATGAGCAGTTCTTC. This encodes CASSSQGSYNEQFF.

This clone has at least ten counts. The chain has TRBV25-1 and TRBJ1-5; possibly TRBD1 for D (5 bases). The CDR3 contains 15 residues. The V gene lost 2 bases and the J gene lost 6 bases, with 14 bases spanning the gap. Germline V CDR1 and CDR2: MGHDK, SYGVNS. The CDR3 sequence is CASSEGTGAIQPQHF. The DNA for the CDR3 is TGTGCCAGCAGTGAAGGTACAGGCGCAATTCAGCCCCAGCATTTT.

The V call is TRBV7-6, the J call TRBJ1-6; D may be TRBD1 (5 bases). This CDR3 has 14 residues. Germline CDR1 is SGHVS and CDR2 is FNYEAQ. V shed 4 bases and J shed 6 bases, with 10 bases lying between them. This CDR3 reads CASSSGTVNSPLHF. CDR3 bases: TGTGCCAGCAGCTCCGGGACGGTTAATTCACCCCTCCACTTT.

CDR3 DNA sequence: TGTGCCAGCTCCTTGGGACAGGGCCCTAATGAAAAACTGTTTTTT. Its translation is CASSLGQGPNEKLFF. This sequence joins TRBV6-5 and TRBJ1-4, with 9 bases identical to TRBD1. V shed 8 bases, J shed 3 bases, and the junction held 7 bases outside the gene matches. The CDR3 totals 15 residues. CDR1 is MNHEY, CDR2 SVGAGI, per germline.